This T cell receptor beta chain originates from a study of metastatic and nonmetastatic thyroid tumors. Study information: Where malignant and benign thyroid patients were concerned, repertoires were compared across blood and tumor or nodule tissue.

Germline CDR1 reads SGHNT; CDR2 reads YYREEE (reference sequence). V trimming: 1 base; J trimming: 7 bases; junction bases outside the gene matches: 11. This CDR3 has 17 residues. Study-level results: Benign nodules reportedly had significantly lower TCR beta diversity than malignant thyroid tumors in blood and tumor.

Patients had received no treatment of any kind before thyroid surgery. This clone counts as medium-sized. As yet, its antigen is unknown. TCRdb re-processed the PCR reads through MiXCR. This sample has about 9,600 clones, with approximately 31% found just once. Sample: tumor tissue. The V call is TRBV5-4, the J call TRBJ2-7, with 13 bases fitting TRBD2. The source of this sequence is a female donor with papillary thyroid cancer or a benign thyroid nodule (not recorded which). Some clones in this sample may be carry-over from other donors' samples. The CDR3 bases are TGTGCCAGCAGCTTGTCCCCCGGGACTAGCGGGGCGGGGGAGCAGTACTTC. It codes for CASSLSPGTSGAGEQYF.